Here is one T cell receptor beta chain with its context. Its specificity is not known. The data were obtained in a study of T-cell memory formation after mild COVID-19. The CDR3 spans 15 residues. Germline-derived CDR1 and CDR2 are SGHRS and YFSETQ. The V gene lost 0 bases and the J gene lost 5 bases, with 11 bases spanning the gap. Study-level results: Confirmation of SARS-CoV-2 specificity was lacking for second-wave clones peaking day 37. Shrinking CD4+ clones were chiefly CM and EM; CD8+ ones were chiefly EMRA. Pre-infection memory already had some responding clones, implying cross-reactive memory joined.

UMIs and sample barcodes were carried by the TCR alpha and TCR beta cDNA libraries that 5'RACE produced using constant-segment primers. TCRdb re-called the 5' RACE reads through MiXCR, storing one row per CDR3 protein. The top ten clones hold 12% of a sample with around 500,000 distinct CDR3 sequences, 15% to 20% of them seen once. The chain employs TRBV5-1 and TRBJ2-2; D unresolved. The sequence was collected from an adult woman who had mild COVID-19 (a few samples of this study predate the infection). Cell type and time point are not known. The sample taken for sequencing was PBMCs or a T cell subset sorted from them (not recorded which). This chain's CDR3 is CASSLARSGTGELFF. The DNA for the CDR3 is TGCGCCAGCAGCTTGGCTAGATCGGGTACCGGGGAGCTGTTTTTT.